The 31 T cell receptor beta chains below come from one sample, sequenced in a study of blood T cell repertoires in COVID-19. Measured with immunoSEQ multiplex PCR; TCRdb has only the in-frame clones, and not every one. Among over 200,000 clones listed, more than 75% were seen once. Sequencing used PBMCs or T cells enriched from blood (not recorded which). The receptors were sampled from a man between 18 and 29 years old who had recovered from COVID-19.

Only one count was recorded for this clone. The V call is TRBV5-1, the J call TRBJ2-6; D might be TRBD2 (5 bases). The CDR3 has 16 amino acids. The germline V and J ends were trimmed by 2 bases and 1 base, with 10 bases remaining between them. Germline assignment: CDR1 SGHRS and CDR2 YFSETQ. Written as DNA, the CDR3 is TGCGCCAGCAGCTTTTCGGCGGGTTCTGGGGCCAACGTCCTGACTTTC. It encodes CASSFSAGSGANVLTF.

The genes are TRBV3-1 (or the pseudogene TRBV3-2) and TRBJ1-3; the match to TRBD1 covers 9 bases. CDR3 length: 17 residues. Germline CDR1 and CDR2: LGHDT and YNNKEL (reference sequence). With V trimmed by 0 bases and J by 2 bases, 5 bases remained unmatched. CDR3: CASSQERGQGAGNTIYF. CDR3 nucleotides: TGTGCCAGCAGCCAAGAAAGGGGACAGGGCGCTGGAAACACCATATATTTT.

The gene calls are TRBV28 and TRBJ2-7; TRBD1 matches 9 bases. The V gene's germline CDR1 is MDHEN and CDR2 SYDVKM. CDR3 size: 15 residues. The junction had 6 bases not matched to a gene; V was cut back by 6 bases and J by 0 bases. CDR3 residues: CASRSTGGVSYEQYF. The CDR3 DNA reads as TGTGCCAGCAGATCCACAGGGGGCGTCTCCTACGAGCAGTACTTC.

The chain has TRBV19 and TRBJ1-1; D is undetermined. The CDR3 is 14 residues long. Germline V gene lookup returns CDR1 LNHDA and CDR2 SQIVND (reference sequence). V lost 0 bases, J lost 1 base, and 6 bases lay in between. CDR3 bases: TGTGCCAGTAGTATAGAAACAGAGAACACTGAAGCTTTCTTT. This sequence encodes CASSIETENTEAFF.

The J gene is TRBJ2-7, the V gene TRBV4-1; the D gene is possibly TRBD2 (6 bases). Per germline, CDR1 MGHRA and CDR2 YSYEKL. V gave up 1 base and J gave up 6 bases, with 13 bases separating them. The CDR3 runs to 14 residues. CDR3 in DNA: TGCGCCAGCAGCCAAGGCGGGGTACATGGCGAGCAGTACTTC. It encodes CASSQGGVHGEQYF.

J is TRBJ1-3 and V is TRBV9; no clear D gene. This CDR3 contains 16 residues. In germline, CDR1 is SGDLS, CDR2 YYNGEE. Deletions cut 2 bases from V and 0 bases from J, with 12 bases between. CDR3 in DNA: TGTGCCAGCAGCGTTAATTCCAGGAACTCTGGAAACACCATATATTTT. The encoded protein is CASSVNSRNSGNTIYF.

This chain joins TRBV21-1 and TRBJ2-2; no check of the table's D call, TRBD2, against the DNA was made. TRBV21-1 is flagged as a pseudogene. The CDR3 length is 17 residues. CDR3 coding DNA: TGTGCCAGCAGCACCCCACGACTAGCGGGGGGGCCCGGGGAGCTGTTTTTT. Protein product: CASSTPRLAGGPGELFF.

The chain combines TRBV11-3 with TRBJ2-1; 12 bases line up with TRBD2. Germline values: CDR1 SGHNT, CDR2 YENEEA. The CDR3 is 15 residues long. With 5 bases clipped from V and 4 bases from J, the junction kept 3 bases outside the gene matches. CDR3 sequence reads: CASSAGLAGYNEQFF. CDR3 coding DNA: TGTGCCAGCAGCGCTGGACTAGCGGGATACAATGAGCAGTTCTTC.

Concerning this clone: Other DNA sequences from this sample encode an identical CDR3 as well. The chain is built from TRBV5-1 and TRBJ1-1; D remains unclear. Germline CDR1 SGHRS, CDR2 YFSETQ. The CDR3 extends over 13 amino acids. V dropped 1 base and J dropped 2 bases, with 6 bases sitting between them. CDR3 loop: CASSLTVNTEAFF. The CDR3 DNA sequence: TGCGCCAGCAGCTTGACAGTAAACACTGAAGCTTTCTTT. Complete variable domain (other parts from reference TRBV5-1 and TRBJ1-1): KAGVTQTPRYLIKTRGQQVTLSCSPISGHRSVSWYQQTPGQGLQFLFEYFSETQRNKGNFPGRFSGRQFSNSRSEMNVSTLELGDSALYLCASSLTVNTEAFFGQGTRLTVV.

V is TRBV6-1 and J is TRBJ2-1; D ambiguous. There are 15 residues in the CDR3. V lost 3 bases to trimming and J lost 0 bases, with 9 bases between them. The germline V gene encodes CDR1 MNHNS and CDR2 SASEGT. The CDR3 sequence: CASSDLESSYNEQFF. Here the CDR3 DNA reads TGTGCCAGCAGTGATTTGGAGAGCTCCTACAATGAGCAGTTCTTC.

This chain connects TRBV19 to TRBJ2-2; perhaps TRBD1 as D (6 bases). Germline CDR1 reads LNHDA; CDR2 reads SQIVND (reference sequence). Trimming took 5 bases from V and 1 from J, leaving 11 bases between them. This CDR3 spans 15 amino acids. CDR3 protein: CASSRTEGNTGELFF. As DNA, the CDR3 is TGTGCCAGTAGTCGGACAGAGGGGAACACCGGGGAGCTGTTTTTT.

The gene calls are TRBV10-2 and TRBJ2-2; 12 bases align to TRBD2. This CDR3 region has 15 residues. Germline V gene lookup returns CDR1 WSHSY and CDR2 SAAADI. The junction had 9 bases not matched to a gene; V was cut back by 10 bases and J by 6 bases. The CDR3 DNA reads TGCGCCACCTCAGGACTAGCGGGAACGGCCGGGGAGCTGTTTTTT. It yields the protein CATSGLAGTAGELFF.

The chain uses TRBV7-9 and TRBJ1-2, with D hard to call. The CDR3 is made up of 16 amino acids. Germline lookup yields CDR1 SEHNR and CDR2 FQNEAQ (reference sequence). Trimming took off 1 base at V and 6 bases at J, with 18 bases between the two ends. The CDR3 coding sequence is TGTGCCAGCAGCTTAGACCCCATTACAGAGAGCCATGGCTACACCTTC. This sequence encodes CASSLDPITESHGYTF.

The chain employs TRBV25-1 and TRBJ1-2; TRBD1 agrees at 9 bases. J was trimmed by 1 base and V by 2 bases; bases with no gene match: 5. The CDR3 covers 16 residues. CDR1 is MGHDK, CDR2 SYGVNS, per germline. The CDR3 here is CASSEPDRGSNYGYTF. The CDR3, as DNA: TGTGCCAGCAGTGAACCGGACAGGGGTAGTAACTATGGCTACACCTTC.

CDR3 sequence reads: CASSLIAGGDNEQFF. As DNA, the CDR3 is TGTGCCAGCAGCTTAATAGCGGGAGGGGACAATGAGCAGTTCTTC. The chain has TRBV7-3 and TRBJ2-1; 11 nucleotides match TRBD2. Germline-derived CDR1 and CDR2 are SGHTA and FQGTGA. The CDR3 is 15 residues long. Germline trimming cut 1 base from V and 5 bases from J; bases unmatched to any gene: 1.

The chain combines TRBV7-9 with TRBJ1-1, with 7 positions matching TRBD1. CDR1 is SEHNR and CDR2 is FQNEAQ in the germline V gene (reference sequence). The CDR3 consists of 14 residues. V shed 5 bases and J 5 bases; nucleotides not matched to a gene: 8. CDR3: CASSPQQGLTEAFF. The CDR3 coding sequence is TGTGCCAGCAGCCCCCAACAGGGGTTGACTGAAGCTTTCTTT.

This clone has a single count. The CDR3 here is CASSLRRGALSPLHF. CDR3 DNA: TGTGCCAGCAGCTTAAGACGGGGGGCTCTTTCACCCCTCCACTTT. The chain couples TRBV7-9 to TRBJ1-6; weak D call: TRBD1 (6 bases). The germline V gene encodes CDR1 SEHNR and CDR2 FQNEAQ (reference sequence). The CDR3 length is 15 residues. Between the trimmed V and J ends, which lost 2 bases and 9 bases, there was a span of 14 bases.

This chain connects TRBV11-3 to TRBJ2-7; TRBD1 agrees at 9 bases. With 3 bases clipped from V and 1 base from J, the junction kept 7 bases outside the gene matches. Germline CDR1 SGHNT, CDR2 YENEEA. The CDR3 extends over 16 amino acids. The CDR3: CASSFIGQGLSYEQYF. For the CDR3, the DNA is TGTGCCAGCAGCTTCATCGGACAGGGGCTTTCCTACGAGCAGTACTTC.

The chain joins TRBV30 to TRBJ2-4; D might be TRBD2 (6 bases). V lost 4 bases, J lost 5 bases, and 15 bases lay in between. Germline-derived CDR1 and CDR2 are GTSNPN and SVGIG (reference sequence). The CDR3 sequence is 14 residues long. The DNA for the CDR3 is TGTGCCTGGAACCTCGGGACTTTGGAAAACATTCAGTACTTC. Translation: CAWNLGTLENIQYF.

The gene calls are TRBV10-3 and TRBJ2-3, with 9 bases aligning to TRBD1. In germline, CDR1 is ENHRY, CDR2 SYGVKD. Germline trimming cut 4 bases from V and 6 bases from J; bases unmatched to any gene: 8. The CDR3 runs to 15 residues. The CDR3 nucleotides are TGTGCCATCAGTGGTTGGGGGACAGGGCCCGATACGCAGTATTTT. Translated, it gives CAISGWGTGPDTQYF.

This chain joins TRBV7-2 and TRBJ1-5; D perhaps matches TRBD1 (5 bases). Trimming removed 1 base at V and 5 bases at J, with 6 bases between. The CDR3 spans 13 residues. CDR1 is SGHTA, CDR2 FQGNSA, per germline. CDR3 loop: CASSLGGDQPQHF. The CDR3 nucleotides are TGTGCCAGCAGCTTAGGGGGGGATCAGCCCCAGCATTTT.

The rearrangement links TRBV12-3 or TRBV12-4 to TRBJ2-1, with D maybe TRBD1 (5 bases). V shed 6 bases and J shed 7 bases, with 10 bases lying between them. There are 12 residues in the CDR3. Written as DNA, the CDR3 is TGTGCCAGCAGCCGATCAGGGAATGAGCAGTTCTTC. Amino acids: CASSRSGNEQFF.

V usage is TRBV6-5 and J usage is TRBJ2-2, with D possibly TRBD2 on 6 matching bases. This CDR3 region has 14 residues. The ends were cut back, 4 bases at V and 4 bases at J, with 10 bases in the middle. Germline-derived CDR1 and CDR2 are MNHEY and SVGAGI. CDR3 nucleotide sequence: TGTGCCAGCAGTTCGGGTAGCGGCACCGGGGAGCTGTTTTTT. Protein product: CASSSGSGTGELFF.

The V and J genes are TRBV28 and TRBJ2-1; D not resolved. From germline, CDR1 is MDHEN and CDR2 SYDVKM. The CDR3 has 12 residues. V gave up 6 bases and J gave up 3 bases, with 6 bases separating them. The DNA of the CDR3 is TGTGCCAGCAGCCCCATCTACAATGAGCAGTTCTTC. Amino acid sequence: CASSPIYNEQFF.

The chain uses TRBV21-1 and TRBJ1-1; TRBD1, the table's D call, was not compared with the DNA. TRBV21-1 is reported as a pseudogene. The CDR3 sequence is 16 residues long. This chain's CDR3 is CASSYLRGPANTEAFF. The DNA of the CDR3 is TGTGCCAGCAGCTACCTCAGGGGGCCGGCGAACACTGAAGCTTTCTTT.

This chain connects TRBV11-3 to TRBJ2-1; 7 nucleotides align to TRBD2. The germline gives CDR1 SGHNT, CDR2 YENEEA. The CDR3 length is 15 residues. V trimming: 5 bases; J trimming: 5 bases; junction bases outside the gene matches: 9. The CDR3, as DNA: TGTGCCAGCAGCCGCGGGGTTGGGAGGGACAATGAGCAGTTCTTC. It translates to CASSRGVGRDNEQFF.

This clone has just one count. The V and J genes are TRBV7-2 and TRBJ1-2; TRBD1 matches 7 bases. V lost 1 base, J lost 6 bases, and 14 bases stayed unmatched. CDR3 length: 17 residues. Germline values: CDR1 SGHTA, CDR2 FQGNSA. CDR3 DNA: TGTGCCAGCAGCTTAGGAGGGACAGAAATTCTACGGGATGGCTACACCTTC. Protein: CASSLGGTEILRDGYTF.

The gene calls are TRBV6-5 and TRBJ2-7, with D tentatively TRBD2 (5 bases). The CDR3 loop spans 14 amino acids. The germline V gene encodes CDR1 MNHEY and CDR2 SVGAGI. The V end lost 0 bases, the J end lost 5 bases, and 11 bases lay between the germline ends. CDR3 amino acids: CASSYSRETHEQYF. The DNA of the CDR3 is TGTGCCAGCAGTTACTCGAGGGAGACCCACGAGCAGTACTTC.

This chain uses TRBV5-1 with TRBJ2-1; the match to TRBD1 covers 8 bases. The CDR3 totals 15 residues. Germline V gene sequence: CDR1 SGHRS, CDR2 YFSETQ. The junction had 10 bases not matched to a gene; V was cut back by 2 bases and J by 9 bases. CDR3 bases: TGCGCCAGCAGCTTATACCAGGGGGCGGACGGTGAGCAGTTCTTC. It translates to CASSLYQGADGEQFF. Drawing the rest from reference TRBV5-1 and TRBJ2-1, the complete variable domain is KAGVTQTPRYLIKTRGQQVTLSCSPISGHRSVSWYQQTPGQGLQFLFEYFSETQRNKGNFPGRFSGRQFSNSRSEMNVSTLELGDSALYLCASSLYQGADGEQFFGPGTRLTVL.

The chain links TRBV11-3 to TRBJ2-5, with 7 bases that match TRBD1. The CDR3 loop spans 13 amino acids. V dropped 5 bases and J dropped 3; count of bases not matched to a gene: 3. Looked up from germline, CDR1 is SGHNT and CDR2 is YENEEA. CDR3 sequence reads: CASSRGTEETQYF. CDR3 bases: TGTGCCAGCAGCCGAGGGACAGAAGAGACCCAGTACTTC.

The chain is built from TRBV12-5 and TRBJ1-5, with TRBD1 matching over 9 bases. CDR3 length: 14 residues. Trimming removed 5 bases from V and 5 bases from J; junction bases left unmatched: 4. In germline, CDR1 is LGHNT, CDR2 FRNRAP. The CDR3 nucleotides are TGTGCTAGTGGTGTGGGACAGGGAGATCAGCCCCAGCATTTT. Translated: CASGVGQGDQPQHF.